A selection of T cell receptor beta chains follows, all from one sample in a study of blood T cells in healthy people across ages. One entry per CDR3 protein, called by TCRdb with MiXCR from the 5' RACE reads. Among 550,000 to 700,000 distinct CDR3 sequences listed, roughly 29% were seen once. The source material was blood. The receptors derive from a woman aged 70 to 79 in good health. CDR3s include the opening cysteine and the closing phenylalanine or tryptophan. D genes are given only for firm matches. The listing skips clone size in some rows; elsewhere it reads once, few, many or a size class.

CDR3aa: CASGKYEQYF
CDR3nt: TGTGCCAGCGGGAAATACGAGCAGTACTTC
len: 10
j_gene: TRBJ2-7
v_gene: TRBV5-6
d_gene: .
abundance: .

CDR3aa: CASSHGGYQPQHF
CDR3nt: TGTGCCAGCAGCCATGGGGGTTATCAGCCCCAGCATTTT
len: 13
j_gene: TRBJ1-5
v_gene: TRBV14
d_gene: .
abundance: .

CDR3aa: CASSFATDTQYF
CDR3nt: TGTGCCAGCTCTTTCGCGACAGATACGCAGTATTTT
len: 12
j_gene: TRBJ2-3
v_gene: TRBV6-2/TRBV6-3
d_gene: .
abundance: .

CDR3aa: CASSFLAGAQQETQYF
CDR3nt: TGCGCCAGCAGCTTTTTAGCGGGGGCGCAACAAGAGACCCAGTACTTC
len: 16
j_gene: TRBJ2-5
v_gene: TRBV5-1
d_gene: TRBD2
abundance: few

CDR3aa: CSVGRARGTGELFF
CDR3nt: TGCAGCGTTGGCAGGGCCCGGGGCACCGGGGAGCTGTTTTTT
len: 14
j_gene: TRBJ2-2
v_gene: TRBV29-1
d_gene: .
abundance: .

CDR3aa: CASSETGVVQFF
CDR3nt: TGTGCCAGCAGTGAGACGGGAGTAGTGCAGTTCTTC
len: 12
j_gene: TRBJ2-1
v_gene: TRBV11-2
d_gene: .
abundance: .

CDR3aa: CASSPQLRLASYEQYF
CDR3nt: TGTGCCAGCAGCCCTCAACTGCGTCTAGCATCCTACGAGCAGTACTTC
len: 16
j_gene: TRBJ2-7
v_gene: TRBV3-1
d_gene: .
abundance: .

CDR3aa: CASSPGSYEQYF
CDR3nt: TGTGCCAGCAGTCCTGGGTCCTACGAGCAGTACTTC
len: 12
j_gene: TRBJ2-7
v_gene: TRBV18
d_gene: .
abundance: many

CDR3aa: CATSDLFSSYGYTF
CDR3nt: TGTGCCACCAGTGATTTGTTTTCCAGCTATGGCTACACCTTC
len: 14
j_gene: TRBJ1-2
v_gene: TRBV24-1
d_gene: .
abundance: .

CDR3aa: CASSNLGEQYF
CDR3nt: TGTGCCAGCAGCAACCTCGGCGAGCAGTACTTC
len: 11
j_gene: TRBJ2-7
v_gene: TRBV7-9
d_gene: .
abundance: .

CDR3aa: CASSKEENRGDYGYTF
CDR3nt: TGTGCCAGCAGCAAAGAGGAGAACAGGGGGGACTATGGCTACACCTTC
len: 16
j_gene: TRBJ1-2
v_gene: TRBV21-1
d_gene: .
abundance: .

CDR3aa: CASAASETQYF
CDR3nt: TGTGCCAGCGCAGCGTCCGAGACCCAGTACTTC
len: 11
j_gene: TRBJ2-5
v_gene: TRBV6-2/TRBV6-3
d_gene: .
abundance: .

CDR3aa: CATSRDTAAGQPQHF
CDR3nt: TGTGCCACCAGCAGAGATACAGCCGCTGGGCAGCCCCAGCATTTT
len: 15
j_gene: TRBJ1-5
v_gene: TRBV15
d_gene: .
abundance: .

CDR3aa: CATSDPGVQETQYF
CDR3nt: TGTGCCACCAGTGACCCGGGGGTCCAAGAGACCCAGTACTTC
len: 14
j_gene: TRBJ2-5
v_gene: TRBV24-1
d_gene: .
abundance: few

CDR3aa: CASSPRAGETQYF
CDR3nt: TGTGCCAGCAGCCCGCGGGCGGGAGAGACCCAGTACTTC
len: 13
j_gene: TRBJ2-5
v_gene: TRBV18
d_gene: .
abundance: many

CDR3aa: CASSFDRANSPLHF
CDR3nt: TGCGCCAGCAGCTTCGACAGGGCTAATTCACCCCTCCACTTT
len: 14
j_gene: TRBJ1-6
v_gene: TRBV7-9
d_gene: TRBD1
abundance: few

CDR3aa: CASSPEHGYEQFF
CDR3nt: TGTGCCAGCAGCCCGGAACACGGCTATGAGCAGTTCTTC
len: 13
j_gene: TRBJ2-1
v_gene: TRBV6-4
d_gene: .
abundance: many

CDR3aa: CASIQRDRASNNGYTF
CDR3nt: TGTGCCAGCATTCAACGGGACAGGGCCTCTAATAATGGCTACACCTTC
len: 16
j_gene: TRBJ1-2
v_gene: TRBV6-2/TRBV6-3
d_gene: TRBD1
abundance: .

CDR3aa: CASSSRVRNSPYSGNTIYF
CDR3nt: TGTGCCAGCAGCTCGAGGGTTAGGAACAGTCCTTACTCTGGAAACACCATATATTTT
len: 19
j_gene: TRBJ1-3
v_gene: TRBV7-2
d_gene: .
abundance: few

CDR3aa: CASSPYARTTPYNEQFF
CDR3nt: TGCGCCAGCAGCCCGTACGCAAGGACCACCCCCTACAATGAGCAGTTCTTC
len: 17
j_gene: TRBJ2-1
v_gene: TRBV4-1
d_gene: .
abundance: few

CDR3aa: CASSLALAASGANVLTF
CDR3nt: TGCGCCAGCAGCTTGGCCTTAGCGGCCTCCGGGGCCAACGTCCTGACTTTC
len: 17
j_gene: TRBJ2-6
v_gene: TRBV5-1
d_gene: .
abundance: few

CDR3aa: CASSLGGAGEGSNQPQHF
CDR3nt: TGTGCCAGCAGCTTAGGAGGAGCCGGGGAGGGCAGCAATCAGCCCCAGCATTTT
len: 18
j_gene: TRBJ1-5
v_gene: TRBV11-2
d_gene: .
abundance: .

CDR3aa: CASSLAALTNEKLFF
CDR3nt: TGTGCCAGCAGCTTAGCGGCTTTAACTAATGAAAAACTGTTTTTT
len: 15
j_gene: TRBJ1-4
v_gene: TRBV7-8
d_gene: .
abundance: many

CDR3aa: CSPSGNTEAFF
CDR3nt: TGCAGTCCCTCAGGGAACACTGAAGCTTTCTTT
len: 11
j_gene: TRBJ1-1
v_gene: TRBV20-1
d_gene: .
abundance: .

CDR3aa: CASSASIGTAGLAYEQYF
CDR3nt: TGCGCCAGCAGCGCTTCTATCGGGACGGCAGGACTAGCCTACGAGCAGTACTTC
len: 18
j_gene: TRBJ2-7
v_gene: TRBV5-1
d_gene: TRBD2
abundance: .

CDR3aa: CASSEPGQGTEAFF
CDR3nt: TGTGCCAGCAGCGAACCGGGACAGGGGACTGAAGCTTTCTTT
len: 14
j_gene: TRBJ1-1
v_gene: TRBV4-2
d_gene: TRBD1
abundance: few

CDR3aa: CASSYLQGYEQYF
CDR3nt: TGTGCCAGCAGTTACCTACAGGGCTACGAGCAGTACTTC
len: 13
j_gene: TRBJ2-7
v_gene: TRBV6-2/TRBV6-3
d_gene: .
abundance: few

CDR3aa: CASSSSFSTDTQYF
CDR3nt: TGTGCCAGCAGCTCTTCATTTAGCACAGATACGCAGTATTTT
len: 14
j_gene: TRBJ2-3
v_gene: TRBV13
d_gene: .
abundance: .

CDR3aa: CSTTSGTIESQYF
CDR3nt: TGCAGCACGACAAGCGGAACAATAGAGAGCCAGTACTTC
len: 13
j_gene: TRBJ2-5
v_gene: TRBV29-1
d_gene: .
abundance: .

CDR3aa: CASTTPGGAHNEQFF
CDR3nt: TGCGCCAGCACCACTCCCGGGGGGGCCCACAATGAGCAGTTCTTC
len: 15
j_gene: TRBJ2-1
v_gene: TRBV7-9
d_gene: TRBD2
abundance: .

CDR3aa: CASSQDWDKNYEQYF
CDR3nt: TGCGCCAGCAGCCAAGATTGGGATAAAAACTACGAGCAGTACTTC
len: 15
j_gene: TRBJ2-7
v_gene: TRBV4-1
d_gene: .
abundance: .

CDR3aa: CASRDIYNEQFF
CDR3nt: TGTGCCAGCCGGGACATTTACAATGAGCAGTTCTTC
len: 12
j_gene: TRBJ2-1
v_gene: TRBV7-6
d_gene: .
abundance: .

CDR3aa: CSGSRGGPNEKLFF
CDR3nt: TGCAGCGGTAGCCGGGGAGGTCCTAATGAAAAACTGTTTTTT
len: 14
j_gene: TRBJ1-4
v_gene: TRBV29-1
d_gene: .
abundance: many

CDR3aa: CASSLQSYEQYF
CDR3nt: TGTGCCAGCAGTTTGCAGTCCTACGAGCAGTACTTC
len: 12
j_gene: TRBJ2-7
v_gene: TRBV28
d_gene: .
abundance: .

CDR3aa: CASSLRPDRDMQYF
CDR3nt: TGTGCCAGCTCACTCCGCCCAGATAGAGATATGCAGTATTTT
len: 14
j_gene: TRBJ2-3
v_gene: TRBV18
d_gene: .
abundance: .

CDR3aa: CTSSLRPGPQETQYF
CDR3nt: TGTACCAGCAGCTTACGTCCAGGCCCCCAAGAGACCCAGTACTTC
len: 15
j_gene: TRBJ2-5
v_gene: TRBV7-3
d_gene: .
abundance: few

CDR3aa: CASSFAGNQETQYF
CDR3nt: TGTGCCAGCAGTTTTGCGGGGAATCAAGAGACCCAGTACTTC
len: 14
j_gene: TRBJ2-5
v_gene: TRBV12-3/TRBV12-4
d_gene: .
abundance: few

CDR3aa: CATQAGVGSYNEQFF
CDR3nt: TGCGCCACCCAGGCAGGGGTAGGGTCCTACAATGAGCAGTTCTTC
len: 15
j_gene: TRBJ2-1
v_gene: TRBV5-1
d_gene: .
abundance: few